Following are 30 T cell receptor beta chains from one sample sequenced in a study of human T cells and chemical hapten exposure (dated by TCRdb to 2020 to 2022). Sample time point, as interpreted from the label and publication: patch test 3, about 24 weeks after DPC sensitization. The sample's treatment or condition label, decoded: therapeutic diphenylcyclopropenone sensitization with weekly scalp DPC. The protocol used for the library was RACE. The data were produced on a NextSeq 500. The public reads were quality trimmed at Q25 with fastp and then assembled into clones with MiXCR by TCRdb, keeping productive beta chains. Entries are consolidated by CDR3 protein sequence, retaining the most common genes and DNA. This sample comprises 190,000 or so distinct CDR3 sequences, approximately 24% of them detected only once. The top ten clonotypes cover 2.5% of the sample. Material: whole blood, obtained in connection with sensitization to the hapten diphenylcyclopropenone (DPC). These receptors were taken from a woman in her forties with alopecia areata. Some clones in this sample may be carry-over from other donors' samples.

V is TRBV6-2 or TRBV6-3 and J is TRBJ2-1; 9 bases are a match to TRBD2. This CDR3 spans 14 amino acids. Trimming cost V 6 bases and J 5 bases; bases outside gene matches: 5. The germline V gene has CDR1 MNHEY and CDR2 SVGEGT. The CDR3: CASRNSGSNNEQFF. In DNA form, the CDR3 reads TGTGCCAGCAGGAATAGCGGGAGTAACAATGAGCAGTTCTTC.

This clonotype was observed at least ten times. This chain uses TRBV5-1 with TRBJ1-4; no firm D call. The CDR3 runs 17 residues. Trimming removed 1 base at V and 0 bases at J, with 13 bases between. Per the germline V gene, CDR1 is SGHRS and CDR2 is YFSETQ. The CDR3 here is CASSLSGPLATNEKLFF. Here the CDR3 DNA reads TGCGCCAGCAGCTTGTCCGGTCCACTCGCAACTAATGAAAAACTGTTTTTT.

The chain links TRBV20-1 to TRBJ2-4, with TRBD2 as a possible D gene (5 bases). The CDR3 covers 15 residues. Per germline, CDR1 DFQATT and CDR2 SNEGSKA (reference sequence). Trimming left V 6 bases short and J 5 bases short, with 20 bases between. The CDR3 loop is CSAESPYGIQNIQYF. The CDR3 bases are TGCAGTGCCGAAAGCCCCTACGGGATCCAAAACATTCAGTACTTC.

Only a few counts were recorded for this clonotype. The J gene is TRBJ1-2, the V gene TRBV4-1; TRBD1 agrees at 8 bases. CDR3 size: 13 residues. Per the germline V gene, CDR1 is MGHRA and CDR2 is YSYEKL. The ends lost 4 bases at V and 7 bases at J; junction bases unmatched: 5. This chain's CDR3 is CASSPRTGFGYTF. CDR3 nucleotide sequence: TGCGCCAGCAGCCCCCGGACAGGGTTTGGCTACACCTTC.

J is TRBJ1-5 and V is TRBV7-2; 8 nucleotides line up with TRBD1. The length of the CDR3 is 16 residues. Trimming cost V 0 bases and J 5 bases; bases outside gene matches: 6. The germline CDR1 and CDR2 sequences are SGHTA and FQGNSA. This CDR3 is CASSLAQQGVDQPQHF. The CDR3 DNA reads as TGTGCCAGCAGCTTAGCGCAACAGGGGGTCGATCAGCCCCAGCATTTT.

This clonotype has only a few counts. The chain links TRBV20-1 to TRBJ2-7; the match to TRBD2 covers 8 bases. The CDR3 contains 14 residues. Germline assignment: CDR1 DFQATT and CDR2 SNEGSKA (reference sequence). V was clipped by 5 bases and J by 0 bases; unmatched bases: 6. CDR3 in amino acids: CSAEGLAGSYEQYF. CDR3 coding DNA: TGCAGTGCTGAAGGACTAGCTGGCTCCTACGAGCAGTACTTC.

The rearrangement links TRBV14 to TRBJ2-1; TRBD1 aligns across 7 bases. J lost 2 bases, V lost 2 bases, and 6 bases had no gene match. This CDR3 is 16 amino acids long. Germline-derived CDR1 and CDR2 are SGHDN and FVKESK. In DNA, the CDR3 is TGTGCCAGCAGCCAAAATAGGGGGACAGCCTACAATGAGCAGTTCTTC. Residues: CASSQNRGTAYNEQFF. The entire variable domain, with the rest obtained from reference TRBV14 and TRBJ2-1, is as follows: EAGVTQFPSHSVIEKGQTVTLRCDPISGHDNLYWYRRVMGKEIKFLLHFVKESKQDESGMPNNRFLAERTGGTYSTLKVQPAELEDSGVYFCASSQNRGTAYNEQFFGPGTRLTVL.

The chain carries TRBV12-3 or TRBV12-4 and TRBJ2-1, with 8 bases aligning to TRBD1. The CDR3 length is 16 residues. Trimming took 4 bases from V and 5 from J; bases not matched to a gene: 10. Here the CDR3 reads CASSSGGRVHHNEQFF. The CDR3 coding sequence is TGTGCCAGCAGTTCAGGGGGCAGGGTTCACCACAATGAGCAGTTCTTC.

This clonotype was counted ten times or more. This chain links TRBV28 with TRBJ2-7; D remains ambiguous. Germline CDR1 is MDHEN and CDR2 is SYDVKM. The CDR3 spans 15 residues. Trimming stripped 2 bases from V and 3 bases from J, with 14 bases between. CDR3 protein: CASSLGDLPGYEQYF. The CDR3 nucleotides are TGTGCCAGCAGTTTAGGGGATCTGCCGGGCTACGAGCAGTACTTC.

The chain combines TRBV7-2 with TRBJ2-7, with 11 bases lining up with TRBD2. With 4 bases clipped from V and 2 bases from J, the junction kept 1 base outside the gene matches. Germline-derived CDR1 and CDR2 are SGHTA and FQGNSA. This CDR3 comprises 14 residues. In DNA form, the CDR3 reads TGTGCCAGCAGCTGGGGACTAGCGGCCTACGAGCAGTACTTC. Residues: CASSWGLAAYEQYF.

The chain couples TRBV6-1 to TRBJ2-5; D is unclear. CDR3 length: 13 amino acids. The germline V gene encodes CDR1 MNHNS and CDR2 SASEGT. Trimming stripped 5 bases from V and 3 bases from J, with 10 bases between. CDR3 DNA: TGTGCCAGCAGTATCTCACATAAAGAGACCCAGTACTTC. Protein sequence: CASSISHKETQYF.

This clonotype was seen only a few times. The chain carries TRBV20-1 and TRBJ2-3; maybe TRBD1 (6 bases). V was cut by 6 bases and J by 5 bases, with 18 bases left in between. The V gene's germline CDR1 is DFQATT and CDR2 SNEGSKA (reference sequence). The CDR3 length is 14 residues. CDR3 coding DNA: TGCAGTGCAGATACGGGACAAACGCGAGATACGCAGTATTTT. It is translated as CSADTGQTRDTQYF.

This clonotype has just a few counts. The rearrangement uses TRBV6-5 and TRBJ1-3; D gene uncertain. The V and J ends lost 4 bases and 0 bases respectively, with 10 bases between them. CDR1 and CDR2 (germline): MNHEY, SVGAGI. CDR3 size: 15 residues. The CDR3 protein is CASSSGLNSGNTIYF. As DNA, the CDR3 is TGTGCCAGCAGTTCCGGACTGAACTCTGGAAACACCATATATTTT.

V is TRBV12-3 or TRBV12-4 and J is TRBJ2-3; no clear D. The CDR3 length is 10 residues. V gave up 8 bases and J gave up 7 bases, with 7 bases separating them. CDR3 region: CASGQNTQYF. CDR3 bases: TGTGCCAGCGGGCAAAATACGCAGTATTTT.

This clonotype has ten or more counts. The J gene is TRBJ2-3, the V gene TRBV24-1, with TRBD2 matching over 9 bases. CDR3 length: 17 amino acids. Germline lookup yields CDR1 KGHDR and CDR2 SFDVKD. Trimming cost V 4 bases and J 5 bases; bases outside gene matches: 12. The CDR3 sequence is CATSDPLAGRAGDTQYF. The CDR3 DNA reads TGTGCCACCAGTGACCCGCTAGCGGGGCGAGCCGGAGATACGCAGTATTTT.

The chain carries TRBV2 and TRBJ1-3; D ambiguous. Trimming stripped 3 bases from V and 4 bases from J, with 4 bases between. The CDR3 has 12 residues. Germline CDR1 and CDR2: SNHLY and FYNNEI. In nucleotides, the CDR3 is TGTGCCAGCAGTGATCTGGGAAACACCATATATTTT. Amino acids: CASSDLGNTIYF.

V is TRBV29-1 and J is TRBJ1-1; 12 positions agree with TRBD1. After removal of 6 bases from V and 1 base from J, the junction contained 6 bases not matched to a gene. The germline gives CDR1 SQVTM, CDR2 ANQGSEA. This CDR3 comprises 15 residues. The CDR3 here is CSVTGTGGRNTEAFF. In nucleotides, the CDR3 is TGCAGCGTCACCGGGACAGGGGGCCGGAACACTGAAGCTTTCTTT.

This clonotype was seen more than once but under ten times. The chain employs TRBV29-1 and TRBJ2-4, with 8 nucleotides matching TRBD1. There are 12 residues in the CDR3. The V and J ends lost 4 bases and 6 bases, in that order; junction bases with no gene match: 2. From germline, CDR1 is SQVTM and CDR2 ANQGSEA. The CDR3 spells CSVGDRLNIQYF. CDR3 DNA: TGCAGCGTTGGGGACAGGTTAAACATTCAGTACTTC.

The chain combines TRBV7-2 with TRBJ2-3; the D gene is possibly TRBD2 (6 bases). Trimming stripped 5 bases from V and 6 bases from J, with 12 bases between. There are 13 residues in the CDR3. CDR1 is SGHTA and CDR2 is FQGNSA in the germline V gene. CDR3 DNA: TGTGCCAGCAGCCTGACTAGTAAGGATACGCAGTATTTT. Translation gives CASSLTSKDTQYF.

In this sample, this clonotype turned up a few times. The genes are TRBV12-3 or TRBV12-4 and TRBJ1-1; 9 nucleotides line up with TRBD1. The CDR3 covers 14 residues. V trimming: 6 bases; J trimming: 6 bases; junction bases outside the gene matches: 8. Here the CDR3 DNA reads TGTGCCAGCAGGGACACAGGGGGCGCGGCTGAAGCTTTCTTT. Translation: CASRDTGGAAEAFF.

This chain connects TRBV27 to TRBJ2-2, with D uncertain. The CDR3 runs to 16 residues. From germline, CDR1 is MNHEY and CDR2 SMNVEV (reference sequence). Trimming took 10 bases from V and 2 from J, leaving 20 bases between them. The CDR3: CATKTNRASNTGELFF. The DNA of the CDR3 is TGTGCCACAAAAACTAACCGGGCCTCTAACACCGGGGAGCTGTTTTTT.

The chain has TRBV24-1 and TRBJ1-5; D gene unclear. V dropped 4 bases and J dropped 0 bases, with 6 bases sitting between them. In germline, CDR1 is KGHDR, CDR2 SFDVKD. This CDR3 has 14 residues. The CDR3 region has the DNA TGTGCCACCAGTGAAGGGTATAGCAATCAGCCCCAGCATTTT. Translated, it gives CATSEGYSNQPQHF.

The count of this clonotype is one. The rearrangement joins TRBV20-1 to TRBJ2-1; TRBD2 aligns across 11 bases. CDR1 is DFQATT and CDR2 is SNEGSKA in the germline V gene (reference sequence). The CDR3 runs to 14 residues. V shed 3 bases, J shed 7 bases, and the junction held 5 bases outside the gene matches. CDR3: CSASSGRATNEQFF. The CDR3, as DNA: TGCAGTGCTAGTAGCGGGAGGGCCACAAATGAGCAGTTCTTC.

The J gene is TRBJ2-1, the V gene TRBV6-2 or TRBV6-3, with TRBD2 matching 7 bases. The CDR3 spans 13 residues. CDR1 is MNHEY and CDR2 is SVGEGT in the germline V gene. Losses at the gene ends were 6 bases for V and 8 bases for J; bases not matched to a gene: 7. The CDR3 sequence: CASRPGGGYEQFF. As DNA, the CDR3 is TGTGCCAGCAGGCCGGGAGGCGGGTATGAGCAGTTCTTC.

The chain is built from TRBV4-3 and TRBJ1-5; D not resolved. The CDR3 is 15 residues long. Trimming removed 0 bases at V and 4 bases at J, with 10 bases between. Germline V gene lookup returns CDR1 LGHNA and CDR2 YSLEER. CDR3 sequence: CASSQEFEKNQPQHF. The CDR3 region has the DNA TGCGCCAGCAGCCAAGAATTTGAGAAGAATCAGCCCCAGCATTTT.

This clonotype showed up just a few times. The CDR3 protein is CASKPSGRAYNEQFF. CDR3 bases: TGTGCCAGCAAGCCTAGCGGGAGGGCATACAATGAGCAGTTCTTC. The rearrangement joins TRBV28 to TRBJ2-1, with 12 bases fitting TRBD2. The CDR3 loop spans 15 amino acids. Germline V gene sequence: CDR1 MDHEN, CDR2 SYDVKM. Losses at the gene ends were 7 bases for V and 4 bases for J; bases not matched to a gene: 5.

This clonotype was seen a few times. The rearrangement links TRBV5-5 to TRBJ1-5; 10 nucleotides agree with TRBD1. Germline-derived CDR1 and CDR2 are SGHKS and YYEKEE (reference sequence). With V trimmed by 4 bases and J by 2 bases, 3 bases remained unmatched. The CDR3 totals 15 residues. This chain's CDR3 is CASSRQGAGNQPQHF. The CDR3 nucleotides read TGTGCCAGCAGCAGACAGGGGGCTGGCAATCAGCCCCAGCATTTT.

The chain recombines TRBV6-1 with TRBJ1-5, with D unclear. Looked up from germline, CDR1 is MNHNS and CDR2 is SASEGT. The V and J ends lost 0 bases and 1 base respectively, with 7 bases between them. The CDR3 is 15 residues long. The chain's CDR3 is CASSEATPSNQPQHF. CDR3 DNA: TGTGCCAGCAGTGAAGCTACACCCAGCAATCAGCCCCAGCATTTT.

This clonotype turned up a few times. The chain is built from TRBV5-1 and TRBJ2-1; the D gene is possibly TRBD2 (6 bases). Per germline, CDR1 SGHRS and CDR2 YFSETQ. This CDR3 spans 15 amino acids. V lost 5 bases, J lost 5 bases, and 17 bases lay in between. This CDR3 reads CASSHGRGGNNEQFF. The CDR3 DNA is TGCGCCAGCAGTCACGGACGTGGGGGGAACAATGAGCAGTTCTTC.

The rearrangement joins TRBV6-5 to TRBJ2-1, with 12 bases matching TRBD1. Unmatched junction bases numbered 5, after V lost 4 bases and J lost 7 bases. The CDR3 sequence is 15 residues long. From germline, CDR1 is MNHEY and CDR2 SVGAGI. The CDR3 is CASSWDRGRTNEQFF. The CDR3 nucleotides read TGTGCCAGCAGTTGGGACAGGGGGCGGACAAATGAGCAGTTCTTC.